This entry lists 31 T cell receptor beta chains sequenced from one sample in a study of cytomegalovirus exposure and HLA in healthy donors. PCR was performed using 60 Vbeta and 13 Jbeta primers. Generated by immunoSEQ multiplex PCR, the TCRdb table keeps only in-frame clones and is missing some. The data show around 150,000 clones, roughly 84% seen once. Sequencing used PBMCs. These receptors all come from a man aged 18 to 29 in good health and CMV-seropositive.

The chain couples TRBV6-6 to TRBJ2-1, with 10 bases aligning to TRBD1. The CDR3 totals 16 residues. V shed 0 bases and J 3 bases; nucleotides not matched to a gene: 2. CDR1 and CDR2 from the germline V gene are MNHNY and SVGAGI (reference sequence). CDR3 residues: CASSYSWTGGYNEQFF. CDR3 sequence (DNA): TGTGCCAGCAGTTACTCGTGGACAGGGGGCTACAATGAGCAGTTCTTC.

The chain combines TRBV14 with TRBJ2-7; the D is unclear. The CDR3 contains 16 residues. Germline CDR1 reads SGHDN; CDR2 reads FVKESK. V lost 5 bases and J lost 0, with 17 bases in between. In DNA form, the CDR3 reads TGTGCCAGCAGCTCTCGCGGCGGCATGGCCTCCTACGAGCAGTACTTC. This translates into CASSSRGGMASYEQYF.

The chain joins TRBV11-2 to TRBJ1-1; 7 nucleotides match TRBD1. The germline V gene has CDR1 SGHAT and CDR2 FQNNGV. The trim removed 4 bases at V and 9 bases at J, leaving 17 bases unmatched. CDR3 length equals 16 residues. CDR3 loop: CASSSTSTGPLEKAFF. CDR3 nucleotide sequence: TGTGCCAGCAGCTCGACATCGACAGGGCCACTTGAGAAAGCTTTCTTT.

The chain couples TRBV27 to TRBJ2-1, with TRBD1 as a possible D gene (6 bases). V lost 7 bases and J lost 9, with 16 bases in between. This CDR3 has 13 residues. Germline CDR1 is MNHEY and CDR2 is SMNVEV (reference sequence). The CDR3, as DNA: TGTGCCAGCACCGAGGCAGGGGCGACTGAGCAGTTCTTC. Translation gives CASTEAGATEQFF.

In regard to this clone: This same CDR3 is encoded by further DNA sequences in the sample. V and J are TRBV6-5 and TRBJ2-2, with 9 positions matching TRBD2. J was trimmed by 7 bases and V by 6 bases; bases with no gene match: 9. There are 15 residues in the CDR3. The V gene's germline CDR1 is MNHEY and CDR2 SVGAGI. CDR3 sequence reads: CASRPPGTSIGELFF. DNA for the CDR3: TGTGCCAGCAGACCACCCGGGACTAGCATCGGGGAGCTGTTTTTT.

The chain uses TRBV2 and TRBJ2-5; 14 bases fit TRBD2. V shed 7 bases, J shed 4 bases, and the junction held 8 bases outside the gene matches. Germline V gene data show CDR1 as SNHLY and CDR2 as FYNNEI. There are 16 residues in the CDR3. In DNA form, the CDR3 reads TGTGCCAGCACGGGACTAGCGGGGGAGTGGGGAGAGACCCAGTACTTC. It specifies CASTGLAGEWGETQYF.

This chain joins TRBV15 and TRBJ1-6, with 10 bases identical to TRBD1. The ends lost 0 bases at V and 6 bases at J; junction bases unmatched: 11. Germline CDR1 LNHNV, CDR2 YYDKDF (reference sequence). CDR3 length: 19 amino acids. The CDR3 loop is CATSRDRDRGSIINSPLHF. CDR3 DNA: TGTGCCACCAGCAGAGATCGGGACAGGGGCTCGATTATTAATTCACCCCTCCACTTT.

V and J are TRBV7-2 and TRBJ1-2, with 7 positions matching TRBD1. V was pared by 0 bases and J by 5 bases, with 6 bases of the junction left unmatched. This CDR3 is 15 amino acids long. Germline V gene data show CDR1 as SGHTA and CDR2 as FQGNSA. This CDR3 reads CASSLALQGGYGYTF. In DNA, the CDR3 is TGTGCCAGCAGCTTAGCCCTTCAGGGGGGTTATGGCTACACCTTC. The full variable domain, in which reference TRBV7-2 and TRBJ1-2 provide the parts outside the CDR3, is GAGVSQSPSNKVTEKGKDVELRCDPISGHTALYWYRQSLGQGLEFLIYFQGNSAPDKSGLPSDRFSAERTGGSVSTLTIQRTQQEDSAVYLCASSLALQGGYGYTFGSGTRLTVV.

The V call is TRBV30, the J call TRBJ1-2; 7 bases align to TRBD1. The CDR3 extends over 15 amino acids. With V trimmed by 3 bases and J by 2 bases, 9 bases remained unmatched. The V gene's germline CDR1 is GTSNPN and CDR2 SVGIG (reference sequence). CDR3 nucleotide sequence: TGTGCCTGGAGCGCCGGGACAGCCCTAAACTATGGCTACACCTTC. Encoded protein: CAWSAGTALNYGYTF. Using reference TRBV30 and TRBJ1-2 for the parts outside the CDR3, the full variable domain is SQTIHQWPATLVQPVGSPLSLECTVEGTSNPNLYWYRQAAGRGLQLLFYSVGIGQISSEVPQNLSASRPQDRQFILSSKKLLLSDSGFYLCAWSAGTALNYGYTFGSGTRLTVV.

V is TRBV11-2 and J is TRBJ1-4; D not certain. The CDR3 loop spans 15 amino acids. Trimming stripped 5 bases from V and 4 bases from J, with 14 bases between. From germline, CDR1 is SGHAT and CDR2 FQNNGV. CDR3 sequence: CASSERLLVNEKLFF. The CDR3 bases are TGTGCCAGCAGCGAGAGACTGCTCGTTAATGAAAAACTGTTTTTT.

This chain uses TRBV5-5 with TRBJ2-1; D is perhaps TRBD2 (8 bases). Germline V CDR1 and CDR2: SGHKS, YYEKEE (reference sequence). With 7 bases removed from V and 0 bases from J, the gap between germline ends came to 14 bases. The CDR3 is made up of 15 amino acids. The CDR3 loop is CASRRGDSSYNEQFF. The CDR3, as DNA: TGTGCCAGCCGGCGGGGGGACAGCTCCTACAATGAGCAGTTCTTC. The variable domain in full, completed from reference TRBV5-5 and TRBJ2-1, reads DAGVTQSPTHLIKTRGQQVTLRCSPISGHKSVSWYQQVLGQGPQFIFQYYEKEERGRGNFPDRFSARQFPNYSSELNVNALLLGDSALYLCASRRGDSSYNEQFFGPGTRLTVL.

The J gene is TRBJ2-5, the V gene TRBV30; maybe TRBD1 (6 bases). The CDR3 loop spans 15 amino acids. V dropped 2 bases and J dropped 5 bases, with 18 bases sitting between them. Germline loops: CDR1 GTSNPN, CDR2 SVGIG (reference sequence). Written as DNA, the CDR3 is TGTGCCTGGAGTACGGACAGAGGGGACCGGGAGACCCAGTACTTC. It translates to CAWSTDRGDRETQYF.

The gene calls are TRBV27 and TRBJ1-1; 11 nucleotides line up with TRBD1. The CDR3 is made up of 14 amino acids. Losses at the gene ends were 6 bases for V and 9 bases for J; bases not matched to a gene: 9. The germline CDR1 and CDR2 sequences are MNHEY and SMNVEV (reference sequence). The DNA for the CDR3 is TGTGCCAGCAGATCCTGGACAGGGGGCGGGCAAGCTTTCTTT. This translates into CASRSWTGGGQAFF.

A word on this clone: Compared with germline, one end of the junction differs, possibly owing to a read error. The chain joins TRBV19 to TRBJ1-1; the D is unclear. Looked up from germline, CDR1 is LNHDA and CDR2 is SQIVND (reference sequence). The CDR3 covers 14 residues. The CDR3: CASSIWRMNTEAFF. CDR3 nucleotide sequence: TGTGCCAGCAGTATATGGCGGATGAACACTGAAGCTTTCTTT.

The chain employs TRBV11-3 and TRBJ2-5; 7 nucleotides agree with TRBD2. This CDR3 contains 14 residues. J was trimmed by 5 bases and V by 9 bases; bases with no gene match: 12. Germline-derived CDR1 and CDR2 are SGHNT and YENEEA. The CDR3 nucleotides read TGTGCCAGATCGGGTGAGACTAGCCCGGAGACCCAGTACTTC. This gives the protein CARSGETSPETQYF.

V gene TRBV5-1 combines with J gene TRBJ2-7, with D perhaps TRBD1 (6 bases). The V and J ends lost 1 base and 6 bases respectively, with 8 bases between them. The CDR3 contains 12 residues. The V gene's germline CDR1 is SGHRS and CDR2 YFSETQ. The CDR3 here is CASSLQGREQYF. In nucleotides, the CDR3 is TGCGCCAGCAGCTTGCAGGGGCGCGAGCAGTACTTC.

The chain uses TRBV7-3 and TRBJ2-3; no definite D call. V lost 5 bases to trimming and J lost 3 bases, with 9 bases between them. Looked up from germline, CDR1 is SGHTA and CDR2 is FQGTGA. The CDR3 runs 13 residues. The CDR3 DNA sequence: TGTGCCAGCAGCCTCCCCCCTACAGATACGCAGTATTTT. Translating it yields CASSLPPTDTQYF.

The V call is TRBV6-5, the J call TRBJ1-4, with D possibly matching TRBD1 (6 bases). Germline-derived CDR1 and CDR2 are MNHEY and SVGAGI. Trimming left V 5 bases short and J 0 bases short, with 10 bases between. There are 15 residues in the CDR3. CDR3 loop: CASSITGSTNEKLFF. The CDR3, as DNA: TGTGCCAGCAGTATAACAGGGTCAACTAATGAAAAACTGTTTTTT.

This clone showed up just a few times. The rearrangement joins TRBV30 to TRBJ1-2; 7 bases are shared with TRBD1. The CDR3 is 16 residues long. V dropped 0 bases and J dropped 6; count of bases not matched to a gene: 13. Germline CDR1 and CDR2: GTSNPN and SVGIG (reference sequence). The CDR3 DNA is TGTGCCTGGAGTGTCCCGACAGGGATTTTGCGGGATGGCTACACCTTC. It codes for CAWSVPTGILRDGYTF.

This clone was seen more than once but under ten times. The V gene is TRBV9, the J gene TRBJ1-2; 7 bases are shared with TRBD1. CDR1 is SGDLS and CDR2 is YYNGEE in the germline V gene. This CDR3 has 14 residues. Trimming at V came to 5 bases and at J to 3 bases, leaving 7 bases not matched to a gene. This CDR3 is CASRPWDRDYGYTF. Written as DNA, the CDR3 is TGTGCCAGCAGACCCTGGGACAGAGACTATGGCTACACCTTC.

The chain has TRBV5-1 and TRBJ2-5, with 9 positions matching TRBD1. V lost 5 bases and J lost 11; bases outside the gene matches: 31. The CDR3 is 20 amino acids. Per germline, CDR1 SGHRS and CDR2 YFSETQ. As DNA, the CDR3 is TGCGCCAGCAGACTCCTGACGGGACAGGGTTTTATGCGGTCCCTCCACCCGCAGTACTTC. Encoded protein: CASRLLTGQGFMRSLHPQYF.

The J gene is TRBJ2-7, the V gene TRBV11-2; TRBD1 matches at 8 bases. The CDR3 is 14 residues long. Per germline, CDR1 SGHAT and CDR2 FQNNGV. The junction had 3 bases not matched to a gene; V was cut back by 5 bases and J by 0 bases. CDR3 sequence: CASSVGTGSYEQYF. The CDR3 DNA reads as TGTGCCAGCAGCGTCGGGACAGGCTCCTACGAGCAGTACTTC.

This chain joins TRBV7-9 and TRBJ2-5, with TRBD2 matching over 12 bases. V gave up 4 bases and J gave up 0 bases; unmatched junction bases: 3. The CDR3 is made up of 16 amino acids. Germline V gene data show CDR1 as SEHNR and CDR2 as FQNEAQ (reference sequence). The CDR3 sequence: CASSSSGGEYQETQYF. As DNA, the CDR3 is TGTGCCAGCAGCTCTAGCGGGGGGGAATACCAAGAGACCCAGTACTTC.

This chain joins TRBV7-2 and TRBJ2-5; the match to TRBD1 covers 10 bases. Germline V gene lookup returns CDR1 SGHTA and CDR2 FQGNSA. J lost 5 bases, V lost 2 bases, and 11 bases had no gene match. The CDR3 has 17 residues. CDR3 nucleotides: TGTGCCAGCAGCTTATATCCGGGACAGGGGCAGGGGGAGACCCAGTACTTC. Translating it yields CASSLYPGQGQGETQYF.

The DNA for the CDR3 is TGTGCCAGCAGCTTGCTCTTGGACAGTAGCACAGATACGCAGTATTTT. The encoded protein is CASSLLLDSSTDTQYF. The gene calls are TRBV5-4 and TRBJ2-3, with D possibly being TRBD1 (6 bases). CDR3 length: 16 amino acids. Germline V gene lookup returns CDR1 SGHNT and CDR2 YYREEE (reference sequence). V lost 1 base and J 0 bases, leaving 12 bases between the germline ends.

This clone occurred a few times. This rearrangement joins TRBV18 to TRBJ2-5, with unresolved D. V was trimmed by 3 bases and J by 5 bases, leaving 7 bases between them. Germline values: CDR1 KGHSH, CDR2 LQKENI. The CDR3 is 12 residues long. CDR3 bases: TGTGCCAGCTCACCCTCGCGGGAGACCCAGTACTTC. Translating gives CASSPSRETQYF.

CDR3 region: CASSSQGRTGVMNQPQHF. CDR3 nucleotide sequence: TGTGCCAGCAGCTCACAAGGGAGGACAGGGGTGATGAATCAGCCCCAGCATTTT. The chain links TRBV21-1 to TRBJ1-5; the table assigns TRBD1, which was not confirmed against the DNA. TRBV21-1 is given as a pseudogene. This CDR3 has 18 amino acids.

In nucleotides, the CDR3 is TGCAGTGCTAGAAAAGCGGAGACCCAGTACTTC. It codes for CSARKAETQYF. This chain connects TRBV20-1 to TRBJ2-5; no firm D call. The CDR3 is made up of 11 amino acids. The ends were cut back, 2 bases at V and 5 bases at J, with 6 bases in the middle. The germline gives CDR1 DFQATT, CDR2 SNEGSKA (reference sequence).

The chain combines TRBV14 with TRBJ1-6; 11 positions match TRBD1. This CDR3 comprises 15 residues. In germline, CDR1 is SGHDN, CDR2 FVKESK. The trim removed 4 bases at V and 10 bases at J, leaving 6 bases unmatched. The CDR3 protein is CASSRGTGGGSPLHF. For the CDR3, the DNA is TGTGCCAGCAGCCGAGGGACAGGGGGTGGGTCACCCCTCCACTTT.

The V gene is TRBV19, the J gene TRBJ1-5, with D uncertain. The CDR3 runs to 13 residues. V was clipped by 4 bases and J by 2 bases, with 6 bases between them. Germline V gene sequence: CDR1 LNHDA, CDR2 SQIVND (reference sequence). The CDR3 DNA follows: TGTGCCAGTAGTACGAGTCGCAATCAGCCCCAGCATTTT. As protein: CASSTSRNQPQHF.

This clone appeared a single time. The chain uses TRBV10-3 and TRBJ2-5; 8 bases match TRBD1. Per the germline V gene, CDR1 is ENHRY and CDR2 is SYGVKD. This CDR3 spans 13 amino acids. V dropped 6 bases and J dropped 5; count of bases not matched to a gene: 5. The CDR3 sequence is CAISDRGRETQYF. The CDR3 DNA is TGTGCCATCAGCGACAGGGGTCGGGAGACCCAGTACTTC.